What follows are 26 T cell receptor beta chains derived from one specimen sequenced in a study of T-cell reconstitution after alpha-beta-depleted transplantation in children. Researchers prepared the TCRbeta library using unique molecular identifiers, the study reports. Each CDR3 protein gets one entry after TCRdb re-called the PCR reads with MiXCR. Of about 350,000 distinct CDR3 sequences in the sample, about 14% were seen once. The source material was PBMCs, sampled from the stem cell graft. The receptor set was obtained from a human donor who donated a stem cell graft to a child with Fanconi anemia.

The CDR3 loop reads CASSHRTVTGFQETQYF. The CDR3 DNA reads TGTGCCAGCAGCCACAGAACCGTCACAGGGTTCCAAGAGACCCAGTACTTC. The chain employs TRBV7-2 and TRBJ2-5, with a possible D match to TRBD1 (6 bases). V dropped 5 bases and J dropped 1 base, with 20 bases sitting between them. Germline V gene lookup returns CDR1 SGHTA and CDR2 FQGNSA. This CDR3 is 17 amino acids long.

The chain employs TRBV11-2 and TRBJ1-1; TRBD1 might be the D (5 bases). CDR1 is SGHAT and CDR2 is FQNNGV in the germline V gene. V lost 10 bases to trimming and J lost 0 bases, with 12 bases between them. The CDR3 has 13 amino acids. The CDR3 nucleotides are TGTGCCACTGGGGGGAAGGTGAACACTGAAGCTTTCTTT. It codes for CATGGKVNTEAFF.

This clonotype turned up a few times. The V call is TRBV20-1, the J call TRBJ2-3, with 11 positions matching TRBD1. This CDR3 comprises 14 residues. CDR1 DFQATT and CDR2 SNEGSKA come from the germline V gene (reference sequence). The junction had 12 bases not matched to a gene; V was cut back by 5 bases and J by 11 bases. CDR3 in DNA: TGCAGTGCTCTTCCGGGACAGGGGGTCGGAATGCAGTATTTT. This sequence encodes CSALPGQGVGMQYF.

The genes are TRBV5-1 and TRBJ2-1, with a possible D match to TRBD2 (6 bases). Trimming shortened V by 4 bases and J by 8 bases, and 16 bases separated the two germline ends. The germline V gene has CDR1 SGHRS and CDR2 YFSETQ. The CDR3 is 14 amino acids. The CDR3 coding sequence is TGCGCCAGCAGCGGGGGAGGACACGGGGATGAGCAGTTCTTC. It is translated as CASSGGGHGDEQFF.

This sequence joins TRBV10-3 and TRBJ2-1; D may be TRBD2 (5 bases). Germline loops: CDR1 ENHRY, CDR2 SYGVKD. The CDR3 loop spans 13 amino acids. V was pared by 9 bases and J by 5 bases, with 14 bases between. CDR3 coding DNA: TGTGCCATTAAAGCGGTGGAGGACAATGAGCAGTTCTTC. Translating gives CAIKAVEDNEQFF.

The rearrangement uses TRBV27 and TRBJ1-2, with 10 nucleotides matching TRBD1. The germline V gene has CDR1 MNHEY and CDR2 SMNVEV (reference sequence). The CDR3 runs 12 residues. V dropped 6 bases and J dropped 8; count of bases not matched to a gene: 3. DNA of the CDR3: TGTGCCAGCAGGACAGGGGGCCGCGGCTACACCTTC. It specifies CASRTGGRGYTF.

As for this clonotype: An end of the junction does not agree with germline; a read error may underlie this. V and J are TRBV13 and TRBJ2-2; 10 bases fit TRBD1. CDR1 and CDR2 from the germline V gene are PRHDT and FYEKMQ (reference sequence). CDR3 length: 16 amino acids. CDR3 protein: CASSIGTGAVTRELFF. In DNA, the CDR3 is TGTGCCAGCAGCATAGGGACAGGGGCGGTTACCAGGGAGCTGTTTTTT.

Many counts were recorded for this clonotype. The J gene is TRBJ2-2, the V gene TRBV5-1; the D is unclear. Germline V gene lookup returns CDR1 SGHRS and CDR2 YFSETQ. V lost 1 base to trimming and J lost 5 bases, with 12 bases between them. This CDR3 comprises 15 residues. This CDR3 reads CASSLFITLTGELFF. DNA of the CDR3: TGCGCCAGCAGCTTGTTCATCACGTTAACCGGGGAGCTGTTTTTT.

In its sample, this clonotype was seen a few times. The chain uses TRBV18 and TRBJ2-7; D is perhaps TRBD2 (6 bases). CDR3 length: 11 residues. The V and J ends lost 8 bases and 6 bases respectively, with 11 bases between them. Germline V CDR1 and CDR2: KGHSH, LQKENI. The CDR3 is CASLSEGEQYF. As DNA, the CDR3 is TGTGCCAGCCTTTCGGAGGGCGAGCAGTACTTC.

This clonotype was detected a few times. The chain combines TRBV11-2 with TRBJ1-1; D remains ambiguous. Germline V lookup: CDR1 SGHAT, CDR2 FQNNGV. V lost 1 base to trimming and J lost 7 bases, with 7 bases between them. This CDR3 spans 12 amino acids. The CDR3 sequence is CASSLADFEAFF. CDR3 coding DNA: TGTGCCAGCAGCTTAGCGGACTTTGAAGCTTTCTTT.

The V gene is TRBV4-3, the J gene TRBJ1-6; D call uncertain. Germline V gene lookup returns CDR1 LGHNA and CDR2 YSLEER. V dropped 0 bases and J dropped 6 bases, with 9 bases sitting between them. This CDR3 is 15 amino acids long. The CDR3 nucleotides are TGCGCCAGCAGCCAAGACCCCGGCCGTAATTCACCCCTCCACTTT. Protein product: CASSQDPGRNSPLHF.

This clonotype was counted between two and nine times. The genes are TRBV6-5 and TRBJ1-2, with TRBD1 matching over 10 bases. V gave up 8 bases and J gave up 5 bases; unmatched junction bases: 11. This CDR3 has 15 amino acids. In germline, CDR1 is MNHEY, CDR2 SVGAGI. The CDR3 protein is CASGDRGPRGYGYTF. The CDR3 DNA reads as TGTGCCAGCGGGGACAGGGGCCCTAGGGGATATGGCTACACCTTC.

V gene TRBV3-1 combines with J gene TRBJ2-1, with TRBD2 identical over 7 bases. Germline V CDR1 and CDR2: LGHDT, YNNKEL (reference sequence). The CDR3 is 16 amino acids. V was pared by 5 bases and J by 1 base, with 8 bases of the junction left unmatched. CDR3 amino acids: CASSSSGGRSYNEQFF. The CDR3 DNA follows: TGTGCCAGCAGCTCCTCCGGGGGGAGATCCTACAATGAGCAGTTCTTC.

The J gene is TRBJ1-4, the V gene TRBV28, with D possibly being TRBD1 (6 bases). CDR1 and CDR2 (germline): MDHEN, SYDVKM. The CDR3 extends over 15 amino acids. Trimming cost V 5 bases and J 8 bases, with 18 bases left between them. The CDR3 DNA reads as TGTGCCAGCAGTCTACGACCCTGGGGGGGCGAAAAACTGTTTTTT. Its protein product is CASSLRPWGGEKLFF. Using reference TRBV28 and TRBJ1-4 for the parts outside the CDR3, the full variable domain is DVKVTQSSRYLVKRTGEKVFLECVQDMDHENMFWYRQDPGLGLRLIYFSYDVKMKEKGDIPEGYSVSREKKERFSLILESASTNQTSMYLCASSLRPWGGEKLFFGSGTQLSVL.

This clonotype has a handful of counts. The rearrangement links TRBV20-1 to TRBJ1-4; possibly TRBD1 for D (5 bases). Trimming shortened V by 5 bases and J by 1 base, and 17 bases separated the two germline ends. The V gene's germline CDR1 is DFQATT and CDR2 SNEGSKA (reference sequence). There are 16 residues in the CDR3. In DNA, the CDR3 is TGCAGTGCTGAAAAGCCCTCCGGGGGAACTAATGAAAAACTGTTTTTT. It translates to CSAEKPSGGTNEKLFF.

V usage is TRBV5-6 and J usage is TRBJ1-1; D gene unclear. The germline gives CDR1 SGHDT, CDR2 YYEEEE. V was pared by 0 bases and J by 12 bases, with 15 bases between. There are 13 residues in the CDR3. CDR3 loop: CASSLGGVTKTFF. CDR3 DNA sequence: TGTGCCAGCAGCTTGGGGGGAGTCACGAAGACTTTCTTT.

The chain couples TRBV2 to TRBJ1-5; D remains ambiguous. This CDR3 has 15 residues. The germline V gene has CDR1 SNHLY and CDR2 FYNNEI. The V gene lost 7 bases and the J gene lost 3 bases, with 16 bases spanning the gap. Here the CDR3 reads CASTEVDRPNQPQHF. CDR3 in DNA: TGTGCCAGCACCGAGGTGGATAGGCCCAATCAGCCCCAGCATTTT.

This clonotype was seen repeatedly, ten times or more. Here the CDR3 reads CSPGGGGTDTQYF. For the CDR3, the DNA is TGCAGCCCAGGGGGGGGAGGCACAGATACGCAGTATTTT. The J gene is TRBJ2-3, the V gene TRBV20-1; D may be TRBD1 or TRBD2 (7 bases each). Germline V lookup: CDR1 DFQATT, CDR2 SNEGSKA (reference sequence). This CDR3 region has 13 residues.

This clonotype appeared many times. The rearrangement uses TRBV7-8 and TRBJ1-6, with D hard to call. CDR1 SGHVS and CDR2 FQNEAQ come from the germline V gene. The CDR3 spans 13 residues. V was pared by 2 bases and J by 7 bases, with 6 bases between. The DNA of the CDR3 is TGTGCCAGCAGCTTAAAGGAAAATTCACCCCTCCACTTT. The encoded protein is CASSLKENSPLHF. The whole variable domain, filled in from reference TRBV7-8 and TRBJ1-6, reads GAGVSQSPRYKVAKRGQDVALRCDPISGHVSLFWYQQALGQGPEFLTYFQNEAQLDKSGLPSDRFFAERPEGSVSTLKIQRTQQEDSAVYLCASSLKENSPLHFGNGTRLTVT.

The V gene is TRBV7-3, the J gene TRBJ2-1; possible D gene TRBD2, 5 bases. CDR1 is SGHTA, CDR2 FQGTGA, per germline. Between the trimmed V and J ends, which lost 5 bases and 0 bases, there was a span of 14 bases. This CDR3 has 16 residues. The CDR3 spells CASSRMAGSSYNEQFF. Here the CDR3 DNA reads TGTGCCAGCAGCCGGATGGCGGGCAGCTCCTACAATGAGCAGTTCTTC.

The sample holds many counts of this clonotype. The gene calls are TRBV7-2 and TRBJ2-1; 8 bases fit TRBD1. V dropped 4 bases and J dropped 0; count of bases not matched to a gene: 2. Germline V gives CDR1 SGHTA, CDR2 FQGNSA. The CDR3 is 15 amino acids. The CDR3 coding sequence is TGTGCCAGCAGCTCACAGGGGGGCTCCTACAATGAGCAGTTCTTC. This codes for CASSSQGGSYNEQFF.

V and J are TRBV15 and TRBJ2-3, with a weak D call TRBD2 (6 bases). The CDR3 covers 18 residues. V gave up 5 bases and J gave up 4 bases, with 25 bases separating them. The V gene's germline CDR1 is LNHNV and CDR2 YYDKDF (reference sequence). The CDR3 DNA reads TGTGCCACCAGCGACCCTCTCGGGGGATATAGGGACGCAGATACGCAGTATTTT. Its translation: CATSDPLGGYRDADTQYF.

This chain joins TRBV5-6 and TRBJ2-2; D not resolved. The germline V gene has CDR1 SGHDT and CDR2 YYEEEE. The CDR3 has 13 amino acids. The V end was cut by 2 bases, the J end by 6 bases, with 8 bases between. In nucleotides, the CDR3 is TGTGCCAGCAGCTTAGACATGGCCGGGGAGCTGTTTTTT. Translation: CASSLDMAGELFF.

The chain recombines TRBV7-2 with TRBJ2-3, with D unclear. CDR1 is SGHTA, CDR2 FQGNSA, per germline. The V end lost 3 bases, the J end lost 4 bases, and 14 bases lay between the germline ends. The CDR3 sequence is 15 residues long. CDR3 coding DNA: TGTGCCAGCAGCTTGGGCAGGTGGAATGCAGATACGCAGTATTTT. This encodes CASSLGRWNADTQYF.

This clonotype was seen only a few times. This chain uses TRBV6-5 with TRBJ2-1, with a possible D match to TRBD2 (6 bases). Looked up from germline, CDR1 is MNHEY and CDR2 is SVGAGI. This CDR3 has 14 amino acids. V was pared by 0 bases and J by 9 bases, with 12 bases between. This chain's CDR3 is CASSYSPEGSEQFF. The CDR3 nucleotides are TGTGCCAGCAGTTACTCCCCGGAGGGAAGTGAGCAGTTCTTC.

This clonotype was observed a handful of times. V is TRBV28 and J is TRBJ2-3, with TRBD1 matching 12 bases. Germline trimming cut 6 bases from V and 5 bases from J; bases unmatched to any gene: 6. The CDR3 runs to 15 residues. Germline assignment: CDR1 MDHEN and CDR2 SYDVKM. The CDR3 bases are TGTGCCAGCAGATGGGACAGGGGGCGCCAAGATACGCAGTATTTT. Amino acid sequence: CASRWDRGRQDTQYF.